Listed here are 23 T cell receptor beta chains from one sample, sequenced in a study of T-cell reconstitution after alpha-beta-depleted transplantation in children. Preparation of the TCRbeta library used unique molecular identifiers. TCRdb ran MiXCR on the PCR reads and lists one entry per CDR3 protein. Of 670,000 or so distinct CDR3 sequences listed, less than 15% were seen once; the top ten hold around 0.76%. This specimen was PBMCs, taken before TCRalphabeta/CD19-depleted stem cell transplant. Receptors were obtained from a girl aged 2 to 9 with congenital amegakaryocytic thrombocytopenia, due to receive a stem cell transplant.

This clonotype was counted a few times. The gene calls are TRBV29-1 and TRBJ2-5; no reliable D call. Trimming removed 4 bases at V and 1 base at J, with 13 bases between. Germline CDR1 reads SQVTM; CDR2 reads ANQGSEA. The CDR3 has 14 amino acids. CDR3 residues: CSVATGPSQETQYF. For the CDR3, the DNA is TGCAGCGTTGCCACTGGACCAAGCCAAGAGACCCAGTACTTC.

This clonotype was counted a few times. The V gene is TRBV6-2 or TRBV6-3, the J gene TRBJ2-7, with 13 bases fitting TRBD2. Germline CDR1 MNHEY, CDR2 SVGEGT. The CDR3 is 15 residues long. J was trimmed by 6 bases and V by 6 bases; bases with no gene match: 8. CDR3: CASRLRGLAGVEQYF. Written as DNA, the CDR3 is TGTGCCAGCAGACTCCGCGGACTAGCGGGAGTCGAGCAGTACTTC.

The V gene is TRBV7-6, the J gene TRBJ1-2, with D hard to call. Germline lookup yields CDR1 SGHVS and CDR2 FNYEAQ. V lost 8 bases and J 3 bases, leaving 19 bases between the germline ends. The CDR3 spans 15 residues. In DNA form, the CDR3 reads TGTGCCAGCGGACCTTGGCCGGACGGTGACTATGGCTACACCTTC. It specifies CASGPWPDGDYGYTF. Looking up the rest from reference TRBV7-6 and TRBJ1-2 gives the full variable domain: GAGVSQSPRYKVTKRGQDVALRCDPISGHVSLYWYRQALGQGPEFLTYFNYEAQQDKSGLPNDRFSAERPEGSISTLTIQRTEQRDSAMYRCASGPWPDGDYGYTFGSGTRLTVV.

Many counts were recorded for this clonotype. V usage is TRBV6-1 and J usage is TRBJ1-4; 7 positions agree with TRBD1. Germline assignment: CDR1 MNHNS and CDR2 SASEGT. CDR3 length: 14 residues. V shed 3 bases, J shed 2 bases, and the junction held 0 bases outside the gene matches. CDR3 sequence: CASSEGQTNEKLFF. The CDR3 DNA sequence: TGTGCCAGCAGTGAGGGACAGACTAATGAAAAACTGTTTTTT.

This clonotype was counted ten times or more. The chain recombines TRBV6-5 with TRBJ1-1; D not resolved. The CDR3 spans 14 residues. Per germline, CDR1 MNHEY and CDR2 SVGAGI. V lost 0 bases to trimming and J lost 6 bases, with 11 bases between them. The CDR3 DNA is TGTGCCAGCAGTTACTCCTCTCAGGTCTCTGAAGCTTTCTTT. It is translated as CASSYSSQVSEAFF.

This clonotype has only a few counts. The chain recombines TRBV7-8 with TRBJ1-1; no definite D call. CDR3 length equals 15 residues. The ends were cut back, 2 bases at V and 5 bases at J, with 15 bases in the middle. Germline assignment: CDR1 SGHVS and CDR2 FQNEAQ. CDR3 residues: CASSLTSRSYTEAFF. CDR3 DNA sequence: TGTGCCAGCAGCTTAACTTCTCGGAGTTATACTGAAGCTTTCTTT. Based on the CDR3 plus reference TRBV7-8 and TRBJ1-1, the full variable domain is GAGVSQSPRYKVAKRGQDVALRCDPISGHVSLFWYQQALGQGPEFLTYFQNEAQLDKSGLPSDRFFAERPEGSVSTLKIQRTQQEDSAVYLCASSLTSRSYTEAFFGQGTRLTVV.

The sample holds many counts of this clonotype. This chain links TRBV20-1 with TRBJ2-3; tentatively, D is TRBD1 (5 bases). The germline CDR1 and CDR2 sequences are DFQATT and SNEGSKA (reference sequence). Deletions cut 2 bases from V and 3 bases from J, with 15 bases between. CDR3 length equals 15 residues. The CDR3 loop is CSARIMGQGTDTQYF. In DNA form, the CDR3 reads TGCAGTGCTAGAATTATGGGGCAGGGAACAGATACGCAGTATTTT.

This clonotype was seen only a few times. The V call is TRBV7-8, the J call TRBJ2-3, with TRBD2 as a possible D gene (5 bases). Trimming removed 5 bases from V and 4 bases from J, with 16 bases in between. CDR1 and CDR2 (germline): SGHVS, FQNEAQ. This CDR3 contains 15 residues. Here the CDR3 DNA reads TGTGCCAGCAGCCTCAGCGGTTTCGGTTCAGATACGCAGTATTTT. Amino acid sequence: CASSLSGFGSDTQYF. Based on the CDR3 plus reference TRBV7-8 and TRBJ2-3, the full variable domain is GAGVSQSPRYKVAKRGQDVALRCDPISGHVSLFWYQQALGQGPEFLTYFQNEAQLDKSGLPSDRFFAERPEGSVSTLKIQRTQQEDSAVYLCASSLSGFGSDTQYFGPGTRLTVL.

This clonotype was picked up one time. This chain connects TRBV12-3 or TRBV12-4 to TRBJ1-6; D is possibly TRBD1 (5 bases). The germline V and J ends were trimmed by 6 bases and 13 bases, with 19 bases remaining between them. The CDR3 extends over 14 amino acids. DNA of the CDR3: TGTGCCAGCAGACGGACCGGGGGAAAAGGGCCCCTCCACTTT. Amino acids: CASRRTGGKGPLHF.

This clonotype showed up just a few times. The V gene is TRBV7-9, the J gene TRBJ2-1; 7 bases are a match to TRBD2. Trimming at V came to 5 bases and at J to 0 bases, leaving 7 bases not matched to a gene. CDR1 is SEHNR, CDR2 FQNEAQ, per germline (reference sequence). The CDR3 is made up of 16 amino acids. The CDR3 here is CASSDGGLDSYNEQFF. CDR3 DNA sequence: TGTGCCAGCAGCGACGGGGGGTTGGACTCCTACAATGAGCAGTTCTTC.

This clonotype has only a few counts. V gene TRBV20-1 combines with J gene TRBJ2-1, with D perhaps matching TRBD2 (6 bases). The V end was cut by 0 bases, the J end by 7 bases, with 25 bases between. CDR1 DFQATT and CDR2 SNEGSKA come from the germline V gene (reference sequence). This CDR3 region has 18 residues. In DNA form, the CDR3 reads TGCAGTGCTAGAGATGAGGATGCTTGGGCTAGCGTCGGTAATGAGCAGTTCTTC. Amino acids: CSARDEDAWASVGNEQFF.

At least ten counts were recorded for this clonotype. This chain links TRBV5-1 with TRBJ2-2, with 8 positions matching TRBD2. The CDR3 is made up of 17 amino acids. V lost 0 bases and J lost 1; bases outside the gene matches: 5. Germline loops: CDR1 SGHRS, CDR2 YFSETQ. Here the CDR3 DNA reads TGCGCCAGCAGCTTGGAGGCTAGCGGGTGGAACACCGGGGAGCTGTTTTTT. Translation gives CASSLEASGWNTGELFF. Using reference TRBV5-1 and TRBJ2-2 for the parts outside the CDR3, the full variable domain is KAGVTQTPRYLIKTRGQQVTLSCSPISGHRSVSWYQQTPGQGLQFLFEYFSETQRNKGNFPGRFSGRQFSNSRSEMNVSTLELGDSALYLCASSLEASGWNTGELFFGEGSRLTVL.

The V and J genes are TRBV11-1 and TRBJ2-1, with 12 bases that match TRBD2. The CDR3 length is 18 residues. Looked up from germline, CDR1 is SGHAT and CDR2 is FQDESV (reference sequence). V was pared by 3 bases and J by 4 bases, with 10 bases of the junction left unmatched. As DNA, the CDR3 is TGTGCCAGCAGCTTTCCCCTAGCGGGAGGGCCGGGATACAATGAGCAGTTCTTC. It encodes CASSFPLAGGPGYNEQFF.

This clonotype was detected many times. CDR3 nucleotide sequence: TGTGCCAGCAGGGAGGGCCGTACCTACGAGCAGTACTTC. Translated: CASREGRTYEQYF. The rearrangement uses TRBV28 and TRBJ2-7; D might be TRBD2 (6 bases). The CDR3 spans 13 residues. The germline CDR1 and CDR2 sequences are MDHEN and SYDVKM. Trimming shortened V by 6 bases and J by 2 bases, and 11 bases separated the two germline ends. Drawing the rest from reference TRBV28 and TRBJ2-7, the complete variable domain is DVKVTQSSRYLVKRTGEKVFLECVQDMDHENMFWYRQDPGLGLRLIYFSYDVKMKEKGDIPEGYSVSREKKERFSLILESASTNQTSMYLCASREGRTYEQYFGPGTRLTVT.

This clonotype was picked up many times. The genes are TRBV6-1 and TRBJ2-1; TRBD1 is a possible D gene (5 bases). Germline-derived CDR1 and CDR2 are MNHNS and SASEGT. The CDR3 has 12 amino acids. Between the trimmed V and J ends, which lost 6 bases and 7 bases, there was a span of 10 bases. CDR3 nucleotides: TGTGCCAGCAGCCCGACAGCAAATGAGCAGTTCTTC. This gives the protein CASSPTANEQFF.

This clonotype appeared many times. This rearrangement joins TRBV12-3 or TRBV12-4 to TRBJ2-1; tentatively, D is TRBD2 (6 bases). This CDR3 comprises 15 residues. Trimming took off 3 bases at V and 6 bases at J, with 15 bases between the two ends. For the CDR3, the DNA is TGTGCCAGCAGTTTGGGACTGAGTGGCGGCAATGAGCAGTTCTTC. Translating it yields CASSLGLSGGNEQFF.

This clonotype was detected ten times or more. The rearrangement joins TRBV10-3 to TRBJ2-1; 9 bases align to TRBD2. Germline CDR1 and CDR2: ENHRY and SYGVKD. Trimming took 10 bases from V and 8 from J; bases not matched to a gene: 6. The CDR3 loop spans 12 amino acids. In DNA form, the CDR3 reads TGTGCCAGCGGACTAGCGATCGATGAGCAGTTCTTC. Residues: CASGLAIDEQFF.

This rearrangement joins TRBV29-1 to TRBJ2-3; D uncertain. CDR1 SQVTM and CDR2 ANQGSEA come from the germline V gene. The CDR3 contains 14 residues. V was clipped by 5 bases and J by 1 base, with 13 bases between them. The CDR3 region is CSVSRVGGTDTQYF. CDR3 in DNA: TGCAGCGTTTCCCGGGTTGGGGGCACAGATACGCAGTATTTT.

This clonotype showed up many times. The V and J genes are TRBV29-1 and TRBJ1-6; the match to TRBD1 covers 7 bases. Germline V CDR1 and CDR2: SQVTM, ANQGSEA. With 4 bases clipped from V and 5 bases from J, the junction kept 2 bases outside the gene matches. The CDR3 contains 13 residues. The CDR3 spells CSVATGDNSPLHF. In DNA, the CDR3 is TGCAGCGTTGCAACAGGGGATAATTCACCCCTCCACTTT.

In its sample, this clonotype was seen many times. The V call is TRBV7-9, the J call TRBJ2-1; TRBD2 matches at 7 bases. The CDR3 covers 14 residues. CDR1 is SEHNR, CDR2 FQNEAQ, per germline (reference sequence). V dropped 4 bases and J dropped 8; count of bases not matched to a gene: 8. In DNA form, the CDR3 reads TGTGCCAGCAGCTCGATGCGGGAGTTCTATGAGCAGTTCTTC. Encoded protein: CASSSMREFYEQFF.

This chain uses TRBV2 with TRBJ1-3; possible D gene TRBD1, 6 bases. Germline-derived CDR1 and CDR2 are SNHLY and FYNNEI. V dropped 3 bases and J dropped 4 bases, with 10 bases sitting between them. CDR3 length: 14 amino acids. The CDR3 loop is CASSDGQWGNTIYF. For the CDR3, the DNA is TGTGCCAGCAGTGATGGACAGTGGGGAAACACCATATATTTT.

This clonotype was observed many times. The chain has TRBV20-1 and TRBJ2-1, with D tentatively TRBD2 (5 bases). The CDR3 covers 13 residues. Germline CDR1 reads DFQATT; CDR2 reads SNEGSKA (reference sequence). The germline V and J ends were trimmed by 2 bases and 9 bases, with 14 bases remaining between them. CDR3 nucleotides: TGCAGTGCTAGAAATGCTAGCCTTAGTGAGCAGTTCTTC. Translated, it gives CSARNASLSEQFF.

The chain joins TRBV7-9 to TRBJ2-5, with a possible D match to TRBD2 (6 bases). The CDR3 contains 13 residues. Germline loops: CDR1 SEHNR, CDR2 FQNEAQ (reference sequence). V lost 11 bases and J lost 4, with 17 bases in between. The CDR3 region has the DNA TGTGCCGGGAGGCGGGGCATGAGAGAGACCCAGTACTTC. Its protein is CAGRRGMRETQYF.